This T cell receptor beta chain was sequenced in a study of blood T cell repertoires in COVID-19. Study-wide background: Donors in the United States, Italy and Spain gave samples during acute or convalescent COVID-19. The analysed material was cDNA or gDNA that came from T cells, B-cell-depleted T cells, or PBMCs.

As originally analysed: Scientists estimated how many nucleated cells there were by amplifying reference gene primers. The repertoire was sequenced with immunoSEQ multiplex PCR; TCRdb's copy has only in-frame clones and lacks some. The V and J calls and clone size come from that table; D and trimming were worked out from the DNA. The sample consists of around 39,000 clones, about 86% of them appearing once. J was trimmed by 2 bases and V by 7 bases; bases with no gene match: 14. CDR3 length equals 17 residues. Germline CDR1 reads SGHTA; CDR2 reads FQGNSA. The V gene is TRBV7-2, the J gene TRBJ2-3; TRBD2 aligns across 8 bases. The sample consisted of peripheral blood. The clonotype originates from a man aged 40-50 years with active COVID-19. CDR3 bases: TGTGCCAGCACCCCACGGGCGGCGGGAGGAAACACAGATACGCAGTATTTT. It codes for CASTPRAAGGNTDTQYF.